What follows describes a single T cell receptor (beta chain). Different DNA sequences within this sample yield the same CDR3. The data belong to a study of memory CD4+ T cells and cytomegalovirus serostatus. Single viable CD3+CD4+CD8-CD45RO+ cells were sorted as the memory CD4+ T cells. CDR1 is SGHNT, CDR2 YENEEA, per germline. The CDR3 has 13 residues. Trimming left V 3 bases short and J 1 base short, with 5 bases between. Profiling relied on immunoSEQ multiplex PCR, and the TCRdb table lists in-frame clones only, not all of them. The sample yields approximately 46,000 clones, roughly 80% seen once. The chain couples TRBV11-3 to TRBJ2-3, with a tentative D call TRBD1 (5 bases). This TCR came from an adult in good health and CMV-seronegative. Sequencing used memory CD4+ T cells from blood. CDR3 in amino acids: CASSLGRTDTQYF. CDR3 bases: TGTGCCAGCAGCTTGGGGCGCACAGATACGCAGTATTTT.